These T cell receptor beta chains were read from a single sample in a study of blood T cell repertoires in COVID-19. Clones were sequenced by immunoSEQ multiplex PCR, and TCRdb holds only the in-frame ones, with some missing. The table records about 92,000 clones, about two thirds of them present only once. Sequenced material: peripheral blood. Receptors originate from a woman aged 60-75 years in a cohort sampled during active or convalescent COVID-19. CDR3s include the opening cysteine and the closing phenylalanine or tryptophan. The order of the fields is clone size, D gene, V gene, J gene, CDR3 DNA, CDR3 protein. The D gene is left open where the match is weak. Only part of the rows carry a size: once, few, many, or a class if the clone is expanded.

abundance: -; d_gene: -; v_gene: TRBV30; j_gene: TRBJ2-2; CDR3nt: TGTGCCTGGAGTGTAATGAGGGCCCGGACCGGGGAGCTGTTTTTT; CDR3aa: CAWSVMRARTGELFF
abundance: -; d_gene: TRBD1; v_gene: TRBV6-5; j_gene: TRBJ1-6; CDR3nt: TGTGCCAGCCTACCGGGACAGGGTTATAATTCACCCCTCCACTTT; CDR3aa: CASLPGQGYNSPLHF
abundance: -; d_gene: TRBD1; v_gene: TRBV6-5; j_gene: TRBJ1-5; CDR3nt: TGTGCCAGCAGTTACCACAGGGGAGGCAATCAGCCCCAGCATTTT; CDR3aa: CASSYHRGGNQPQHF
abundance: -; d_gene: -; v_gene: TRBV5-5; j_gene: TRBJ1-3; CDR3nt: TGTGCCAGCAGCTTGGGGCTGGCCGGAAACACCATATATTTT; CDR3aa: CASSLGLAGNTIYF
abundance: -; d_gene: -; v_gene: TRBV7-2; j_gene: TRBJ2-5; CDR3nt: TGTGCCAGCAGCTTAGCGGGGGCCAGGGACTTC; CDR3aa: CASSLAGARDF
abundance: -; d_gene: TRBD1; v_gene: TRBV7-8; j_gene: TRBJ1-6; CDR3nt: TGTGCCAGCAGCCACCGGGACAGGGGCGCTAATTCACCCCTCCACTTT; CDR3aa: CASSHRDRGANSPLHF
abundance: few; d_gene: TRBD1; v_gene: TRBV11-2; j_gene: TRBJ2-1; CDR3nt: TGTGCCAGCAGCTTAGATCAAGAAGACAGGGTAAGGGATGAGCAGTTCTTC; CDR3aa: CASSLDQEDRVRDEQFF
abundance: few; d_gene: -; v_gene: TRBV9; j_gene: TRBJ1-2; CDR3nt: TGTGCCAGCAGCGTAGCTTCAGGGATAGGTCCGAATGGCTACACCTTC; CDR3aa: CASSVASGIGPNGYTF
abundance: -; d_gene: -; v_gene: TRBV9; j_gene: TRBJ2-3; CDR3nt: TGTGCCAGCAGCGTAGCGCCCCAGGTTACAGATACGCAGTATTTT; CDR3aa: CASSVAPQVTDTQYF
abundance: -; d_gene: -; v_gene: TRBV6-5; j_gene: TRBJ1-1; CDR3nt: TGTGCCACCACGAGGGGGGGGCTCACTGAAGCTTTCTTT; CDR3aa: CATTRGGLTEAFF
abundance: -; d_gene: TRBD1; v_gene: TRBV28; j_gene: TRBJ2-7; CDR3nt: TGTGCCAGCAGCCGCGAAACCGGACAGGGGGCCTACGAGCAGTACTTC; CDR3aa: CASSRETGQGAYEQYF
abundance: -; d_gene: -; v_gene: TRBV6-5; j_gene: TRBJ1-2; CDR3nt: TGTGCCAGCATCGACCCAGGAGGGGTGGAGGGCTACACCTTC; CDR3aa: CASIDPGGVEGYTF
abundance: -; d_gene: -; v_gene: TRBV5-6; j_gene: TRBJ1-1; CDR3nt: TGTGCCAGCAGCTTGGCAGGGTTCCCTGAAGCTTTCTTT; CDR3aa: CASSLAGFPEAFF